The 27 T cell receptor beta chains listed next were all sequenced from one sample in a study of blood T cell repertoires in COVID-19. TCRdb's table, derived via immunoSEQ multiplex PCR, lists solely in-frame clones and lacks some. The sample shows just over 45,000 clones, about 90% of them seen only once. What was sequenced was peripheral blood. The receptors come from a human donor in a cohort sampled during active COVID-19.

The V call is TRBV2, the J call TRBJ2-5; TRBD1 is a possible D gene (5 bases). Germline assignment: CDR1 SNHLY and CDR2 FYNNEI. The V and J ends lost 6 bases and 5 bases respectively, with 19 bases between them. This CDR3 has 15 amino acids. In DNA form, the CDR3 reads TGTGCCAGCAGCGGCGCTACAGGCCGCCGGGAGACCCAGTACTTC. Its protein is CASSGATGRRETQYF. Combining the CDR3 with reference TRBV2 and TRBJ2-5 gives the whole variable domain EPEVTQTPSHQVTQMGQEVILRCVPISNHLYFYWYRQILGQKVEFLVSFYNNEISEKSEIFDDQFSVERPDGSNFTLKIRSTKLEDSAMYFCASSGATGRRETQYFGPGTRLLVL.

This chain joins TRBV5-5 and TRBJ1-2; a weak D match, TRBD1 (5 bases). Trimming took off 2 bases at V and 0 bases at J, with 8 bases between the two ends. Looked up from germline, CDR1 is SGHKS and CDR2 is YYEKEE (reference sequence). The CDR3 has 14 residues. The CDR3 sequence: CASSFDSSNYGYTF. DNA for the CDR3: TGTGCCAGCAGCTTTGACAGCTCTAACTATGGCTACACCTTC.

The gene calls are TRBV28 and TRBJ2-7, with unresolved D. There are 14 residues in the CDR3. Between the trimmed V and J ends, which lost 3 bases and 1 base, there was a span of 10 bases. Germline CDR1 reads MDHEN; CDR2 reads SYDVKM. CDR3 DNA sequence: TGTGCCAGCAGTTTTGAGCCTCTTTCCTACGAGCAGTACTTC. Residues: CASSFEPLSYEQYF.

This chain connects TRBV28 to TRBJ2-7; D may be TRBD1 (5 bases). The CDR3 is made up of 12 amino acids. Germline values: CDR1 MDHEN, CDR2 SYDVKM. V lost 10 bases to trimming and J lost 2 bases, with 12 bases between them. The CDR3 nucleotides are TGTGCCATCGCTGACAGAACCTACGAGCAGTACTTC. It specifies CAIADRTYEQYF.

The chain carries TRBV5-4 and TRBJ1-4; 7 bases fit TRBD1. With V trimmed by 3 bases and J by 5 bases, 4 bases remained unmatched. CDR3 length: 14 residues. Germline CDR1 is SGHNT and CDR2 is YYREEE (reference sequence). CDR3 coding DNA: TGTGCCAGCAGCTCCCGGGACAGAAATGAAAAACTGTTTTTT. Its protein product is CASSSRDRNEKLFF.

CDR3 DNA: TGTGCCAGCTCACCGGGCAGGGTCTATGAAAAACTGTTTTTT. As protein: CASSPGRVYEKLFF. The chain combines TRBV18 with TRBJ1-4, with a tentative D call TRBD1 (5 bases). Germline values: CDR1 KGHSH, CDR2 LQKENI. The CDR3 is 14 residues long. V lost 3 bases and J lost 6, with 11 bases in between. Together with reference TRBV18 and TRBJ1-4, the CDR3 gives the full variable domain: NAGVMQNPRHLVRRRGQEARLRCSPMKGHSHVYWYRQLPEEGLKFMVYLQKENIIDESGMPKERFSAEFPKEGPSILRIQQVVRGDSAAYFCASSPGRVYEKLFFGSGTQLSVL.

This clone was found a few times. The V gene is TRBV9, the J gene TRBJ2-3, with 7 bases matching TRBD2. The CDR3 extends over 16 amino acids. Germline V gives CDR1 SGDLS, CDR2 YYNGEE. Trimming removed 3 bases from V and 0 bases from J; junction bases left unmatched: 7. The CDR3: CASSAGGGVSTDTQYF. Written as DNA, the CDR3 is TGTGCCAGCAGCGCCGGTGGGGGGGTGAGCACAGATACGCAGTATTTT.

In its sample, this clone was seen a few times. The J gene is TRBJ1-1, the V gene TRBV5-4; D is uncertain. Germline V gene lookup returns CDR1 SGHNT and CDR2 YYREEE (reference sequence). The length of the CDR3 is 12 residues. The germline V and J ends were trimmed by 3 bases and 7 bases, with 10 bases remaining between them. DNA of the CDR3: TGTGCCAGCAGCTCACCCCGGAGTGAAGCTTTCTTT. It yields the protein CASSSPRSEAFF.

The CDR3 here is CASSPRTSGRRDTGELFF. For the CDR3, the DNA is TGTGCCAGCAGCCCCCGGACTAGCGGGAGAAGGGACACCGGGGAGCTGTTTTTT. The chain recombines TRBV5-6 with TRBJ2-2, with 13 bases fitting TRBD2. Germline-derived CDR1 and CDR2 are SGHDT and YYEEEE. The V gene end was trimmed by 4 bases and the J gene end by 3 bases; junction bases not matched to a gene: 9. The length of the CDR3 is 18 residues.

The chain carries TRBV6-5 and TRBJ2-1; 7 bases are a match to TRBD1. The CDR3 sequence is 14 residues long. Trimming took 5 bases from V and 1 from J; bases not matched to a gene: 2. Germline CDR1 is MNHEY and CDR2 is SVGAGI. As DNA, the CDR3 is TGTGCCAGCAGTACGGGACAGTCCTACAATGAGCAGTTCTTC. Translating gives CASSTGQSYNEQFF.

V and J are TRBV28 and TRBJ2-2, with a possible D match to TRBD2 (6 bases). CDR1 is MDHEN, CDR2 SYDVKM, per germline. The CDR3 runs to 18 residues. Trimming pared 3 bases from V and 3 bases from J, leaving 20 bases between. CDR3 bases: TGTGCCAGCAGTTTTTCTGTTCTGGGGCGGGATTACACCGGGGAGCTGTTTTTT. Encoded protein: CASSFSVLGRDYTGELFF.

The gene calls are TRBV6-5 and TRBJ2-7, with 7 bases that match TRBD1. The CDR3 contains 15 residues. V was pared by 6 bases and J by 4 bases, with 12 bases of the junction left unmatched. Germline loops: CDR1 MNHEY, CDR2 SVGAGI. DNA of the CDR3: TGTGCCAGCAGCACTTCGCGACAGGGCTCGTACGAGCAGTACTTC. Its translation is CASSTSRQGSYEQYF.

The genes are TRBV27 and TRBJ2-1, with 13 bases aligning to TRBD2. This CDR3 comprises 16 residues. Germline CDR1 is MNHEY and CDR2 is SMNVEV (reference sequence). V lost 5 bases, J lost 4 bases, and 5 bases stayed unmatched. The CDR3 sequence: CASSPGTSGTYNEQFF. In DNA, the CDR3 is TGTGCCAGCAGTCCCGGGACTAGCGGGACTTACAATGAGCAGTTCTTC.

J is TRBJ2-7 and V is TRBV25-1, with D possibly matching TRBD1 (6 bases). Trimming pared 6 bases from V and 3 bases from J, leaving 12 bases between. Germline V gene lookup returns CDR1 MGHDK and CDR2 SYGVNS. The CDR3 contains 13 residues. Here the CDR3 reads CASSDGQNYEQYF. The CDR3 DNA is TGTGCCAGCAGCGATGGACAGAACTACGAGCAGTACTTC.

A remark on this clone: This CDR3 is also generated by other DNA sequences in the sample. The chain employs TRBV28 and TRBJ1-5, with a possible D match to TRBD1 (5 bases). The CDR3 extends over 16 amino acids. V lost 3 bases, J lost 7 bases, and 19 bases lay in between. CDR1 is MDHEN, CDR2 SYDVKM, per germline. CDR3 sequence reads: CASSLGRGQEGQPQHF. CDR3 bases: TGTGCCAGCAGTTTGGGGAGAGGGCAGGAGGGGCAGCCCCAGCATTTT. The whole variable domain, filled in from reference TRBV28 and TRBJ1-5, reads DVKVTQSSRYLVKRTGEKVFLECVQDMDHENMFWYRQDPGLGLRLIYFSYDVKMKEKGDIPEGYSVSREKKERFSLILESASTNQTSMYLCASSLGRGQEGQPQHFGDGTRLSIL.

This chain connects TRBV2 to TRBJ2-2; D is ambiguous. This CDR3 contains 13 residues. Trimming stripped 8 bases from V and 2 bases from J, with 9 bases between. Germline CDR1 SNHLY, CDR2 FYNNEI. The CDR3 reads CASCKRNTGELFF. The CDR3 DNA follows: TGTGCCAGCTGCAAGCGAAACACCGGGGAGCTGTTTTTT.

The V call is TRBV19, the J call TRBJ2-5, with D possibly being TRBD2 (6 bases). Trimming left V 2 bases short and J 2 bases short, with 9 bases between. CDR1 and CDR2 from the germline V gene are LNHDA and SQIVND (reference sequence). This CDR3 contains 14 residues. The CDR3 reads CASSIRREQETQYF. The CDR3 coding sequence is TGTGCCAGTAGTATACGGCGGGAACAAGAGACCCAGTACTTC.

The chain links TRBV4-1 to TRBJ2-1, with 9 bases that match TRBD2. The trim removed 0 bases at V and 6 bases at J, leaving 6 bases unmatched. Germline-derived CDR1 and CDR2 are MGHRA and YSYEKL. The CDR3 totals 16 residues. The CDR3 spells CASSQDRGRALNEQFF. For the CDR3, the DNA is TGCGCCAGCAGCCAAGATCGCGGGAGGGCCCTCAATGAGCAGTTCTTC.

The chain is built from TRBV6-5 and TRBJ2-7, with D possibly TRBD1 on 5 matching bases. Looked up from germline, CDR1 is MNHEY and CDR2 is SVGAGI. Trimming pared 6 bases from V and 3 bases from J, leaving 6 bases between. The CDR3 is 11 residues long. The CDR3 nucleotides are TGTGCCAGCAGCGACAGCTACGAGCAGTACTTC. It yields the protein CASSDSYEQYF.

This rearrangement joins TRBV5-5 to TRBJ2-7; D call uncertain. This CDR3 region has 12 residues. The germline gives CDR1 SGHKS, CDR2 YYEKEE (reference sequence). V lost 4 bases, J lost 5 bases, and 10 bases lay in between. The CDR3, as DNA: TGTGCCAGCAGCCTAGGTCGTGACGAGCAGTACTTC. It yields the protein CASSLGRDEQYF.

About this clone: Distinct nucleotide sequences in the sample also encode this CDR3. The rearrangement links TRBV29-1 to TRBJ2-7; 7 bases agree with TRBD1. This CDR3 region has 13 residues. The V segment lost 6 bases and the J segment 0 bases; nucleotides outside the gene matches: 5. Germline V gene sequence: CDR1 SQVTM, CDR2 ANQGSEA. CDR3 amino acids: CSVAGGSSYEQYF. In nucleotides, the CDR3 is TGCAGCGTCGCAGGGGGAAGCTCCTACGAGCAGTACTTC.

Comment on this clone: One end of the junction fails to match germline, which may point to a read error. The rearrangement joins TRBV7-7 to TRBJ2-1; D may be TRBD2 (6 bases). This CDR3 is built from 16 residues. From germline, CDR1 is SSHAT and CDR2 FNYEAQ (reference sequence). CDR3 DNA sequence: TGTGCTAGCAGCTTAGCGGTGTCTAGCCCCTCCAATGAGCAGTTCTTC. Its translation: CASSLAVSSPSNEQFF.

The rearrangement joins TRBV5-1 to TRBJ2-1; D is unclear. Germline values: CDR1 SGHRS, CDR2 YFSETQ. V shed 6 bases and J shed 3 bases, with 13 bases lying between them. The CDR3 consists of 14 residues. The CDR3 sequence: CASTPTVGYNEQFF. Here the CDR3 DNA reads TGCGCCAGCACCCCAACAGTCGGCTACAATGAGCAGTTCTTC. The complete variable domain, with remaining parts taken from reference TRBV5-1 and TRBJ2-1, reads KAGVTQTPRYLIKTRGQQVTLSCSPISGHRSVSWYQQTPGQGLQFLFEYFSETQRNKGNFPGRFSGRQFSNSRSEMNVSTLELGDSALYLCASTPTVGYNEQFFGPGTRLTVL.

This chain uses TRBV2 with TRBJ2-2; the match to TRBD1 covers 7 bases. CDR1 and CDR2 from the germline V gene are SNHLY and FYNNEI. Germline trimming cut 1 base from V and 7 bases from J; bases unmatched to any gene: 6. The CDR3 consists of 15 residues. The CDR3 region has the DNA TGTGCCAGCAGTGAAGTTGAGGGGGCCGGCGGGGAGCTGTTTTTT. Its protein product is CASSEVEGAGGELFF. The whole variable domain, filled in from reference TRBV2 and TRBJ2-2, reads EPEVTQTPSHQVTQMGQEVILRCVPISNHLYFYWYRQILGQKVEFLVSFYNNEISEKSEIFDDQFSVERPDGSNFTLKIRSTKLEDSAMYFCASSEVEGAGGELFFGEGSRLTVL.

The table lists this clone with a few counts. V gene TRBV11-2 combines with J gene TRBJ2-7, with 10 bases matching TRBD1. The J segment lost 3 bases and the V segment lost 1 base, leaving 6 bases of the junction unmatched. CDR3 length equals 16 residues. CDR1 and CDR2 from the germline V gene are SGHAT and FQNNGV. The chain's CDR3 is CASSLGPGQGNYEQYF. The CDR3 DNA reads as TGTGCCAGCAGCTTAGGACCGGGACAGGGGAACTACGAGCAGTACTTC.

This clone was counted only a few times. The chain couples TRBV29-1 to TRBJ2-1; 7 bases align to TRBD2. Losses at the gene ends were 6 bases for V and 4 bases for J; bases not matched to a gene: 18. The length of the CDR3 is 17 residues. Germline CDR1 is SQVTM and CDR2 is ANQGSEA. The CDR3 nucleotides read TGCAGCGTGGCCGAGGATACTGGCGGGAGAGTTTACAATGAGCAGTTCTTC. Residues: CSVAEDTGGRVYNEQFF.

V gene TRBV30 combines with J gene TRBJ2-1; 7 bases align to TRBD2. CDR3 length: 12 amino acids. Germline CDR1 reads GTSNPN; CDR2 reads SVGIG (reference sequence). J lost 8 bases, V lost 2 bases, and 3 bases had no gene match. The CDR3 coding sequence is TGTGCCTGGAGTTATGCGGGGGATGAGCAGTTCTTC. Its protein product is CAWSYAGDEQFF.